These 25 T cell receptor beta chains share one sample of origin, sequenced in a study of regulatory T cells in long-lasting Graves disease. This sample's time point: persistent/refractory GD, antithyroid drugs over 5 years with positive TRAb. Making the TCR library involved RNA that had been extracted from PBMCs. Relying on iRepertoire HTBI primers and Arm-PCR of CDR3 regions, the team built TCR beta libraries. TCRdb re-called the multiplex PCR reads through MiXCR, storing one row per CDR3 protein. Of a few hundred thousand distinct CDR3 sequences listed, 20% to 25% were seen once; the top ten hold around 30%. The material was peripheral blood mononuclear cells (PBMCs), obtained when the disease was refractory, from a patient treated with antithyroid drugs. Receptors originate from a middle-aged woman with Graves disease.

This clonotype was detected only a few times. This chain connects TRBV27 to TRBJ2-3; 8 positions match TRBD1. From germline, CDR1 is MNHEY and CDR2 SMNVEV (reference sequence). V lost 5 bases to trimming and J lost 2 bases; unmatched junction nucleotides: 9. The CDR3 totals 16 residues. The CDR3 here is CASSPQDRGITDTQYF. The CDR3, as DNA: TGTGCCAGCAGTCCCCAAGACAGGGGAATCACAGATACGCAGTATTTT.

CDR3 in amino acids: CASSGGAGYGYTF. CDR3 in DNA: TGTGCCAGCAGCGGGGGGGCTGGCTATGGCTACACCTTC. The chain is built from TRBV14 and TRBJ1-2; maybe TRBD1 (6 bases). V was clipped by 5 bases and J by 4 bases, with 11 bases between them. From germline, CDR1 is SGHDN and CDR2 FVKESK. This CDR3 contains 13 residues.

This clonotype was observed at least ten times. The chain is built from TRBV15 and TRBJ2-4, with D unclear. Trimming removed 1 base from V and 0 bases from J, with 16 bases in between. Per the germline V gene, CDR1 is LNHNV and CDR2 is YYDKDF (reference sequence). The CDR3 consists of 18 residues. In nucleotides, the CDR3 is TGTGCCACCAGCAGAGGAAGGCTGCCGGGCCAAGCCAAAAACATTCAGTACTTC. This gives the protein CATSRGRLPGQAKNIQYF.

The table lists this clonotype with a few counts. The CDR3 here is CASSQGLHNEQFF. DNA of the CDR3: TGTGCCAGCAGTCAGGGACTCCACAATGAGCAGTTCTTC. This chain connects TRBV27 to TRBJ2-1, with D tentatively TRBD2 (6 bases). V lost 5 bases and J lost 5, with 10 bases in between. The CDR3 consists of 13 residues. CDR1 is MNHEY, CDR2 SMNVEV, per germline (reference sequence).

This clonotype was detected ten times or more. The J gene is TRBJ1-2, the V gene TRBV2, with a possible D match to TRBD1 (6 bases). The CDR3 contains 11 residues. Germline V lookup: CDR1 SNHLY, CDR2 FYNNEI. V was shortened by 8 bases and J by 8 bases, with 12 bases between the two germline ends. The CDR3 DNA reads as TGTGCCAGCCAAATCAGGGGCGGCTACACCTTC. It yields the protein CASQIRGGYTF.

This clonotype came up a few times. The V gene is TRBV7-6, the J gene TRBJ2-7, with D unresolved. Trimming pared 1 base from V and 3 bases from J, leaving 13 bases between. From germline, CDR1 is SGHVS and CDR2 FNYEAQ. CDR3 length: 15 amino acids. This CDR3 reads CASSLEPANRYEQYF. The DNA of the CDR3 is TGTGCCAGCAGCTTAGAGCCCGCTAACCGCTACGAGCAGTACTTC. The full variable domain, completed using reference TRBV7-6 and TRBJ2-7, is GAGVSQSPRYKVTKRGQDVALRCDPISGHVSLYWYRQALGQGPEFLTYFNYEAQQDKSGLPNDRFSAERPEGSISTLTIQRTEQRDSAMYRCASSLEPANRYEQYFGPGTRLTVT.

Concerning this clonotype: Germline and junction disagree at one end, which may indicate a read error. The V call is TRBV15, the J call TRBJ2-7; D possibly corresponds to TRBD1 (6 bases). In germline, CDR1 is LNHNV, CDR2 YYDKDF (reference sequence). This CDR3 comprises 13 residues. The CDR3 protein is CATSRDQGRGQYF. CDR3 sequence (DNA): TGTGCCACCAGCAGAGATCAGGGGCGCGGGCAGTACTTT. Drawing the rest from reference TRBV15 and TRBJ2-7, the complete variable domain is DAMVIQNPRYQVTQFGKPVTLSCSQTLNHNVMYWYQQKSSQAPKLLFHYYDKDFNNEADTPDNFQSRRPNTSFCFLDIRSPGLGDTAMYLCATSRDQGRGQYFGPGTRLTVT.

This clonotype was recorded at least ten times. The genes are TRBV11-2 and TRBJ1-1; D gene uncertain. The CDR3 loop spans 12 amino acids. Germline lookup yields CDR1 SGHAT and CDR2 FQNNGV. Trimming removed 2 bases from V and 7 bases from J, with 8 bases in between. The CDR3 loop reads CASSLTSVEAFF. CDR3 nucleotide sequence: TGTGCCAGCAGCTTAACCTCGGTTGAAGCTTTCTTT. Using reference TRBV11-2 and TRBJ1-1 for the parts outside the CDR3, the full variable domain is EAGVAQSPRYKIIEKRQSVAFWCNPISGHATLYWYQQILGQGPKLLIQFQNNGVVDDSQLPKDRFSAERLKGVDSTLKIQPAKLEDSAVYLCASSLTSVEAFFGQGTRLTVV.

The chain is built from TRBV19 and TRBJ2-1; TRBD1 matches 7 bases. Germline CDR1 and CDR2: LNHDA and SQIVND (reference sequence). The CDR3 is made up of 15 amino acids. Trimming at V came to 3 bases and at J to 3 bases, leaving 5 bases not matched to a gene. CDR3 in DNA: TGTGCCAGTAGTATTGGGGACAGAATCTACAATGAGCAGTTCTTC. It encodes CASSIGDRIYNEQFF.

This clonotype has ten or more counts. This chain uses TRBV28 with TRBJ1-5, with 7 bases identical to TRBD1. The CDR3 runs to 19 residues. The V gene's germline CDR1 is MDHEN and CDR2 SYDVKM. V lost 5 bases to trimming and J lost 0 bases; unmatched junction nucleotides: 16. The CDR3: CASSPRTGPLVYSNQPQHF. For the CDR3, the DNA is TGTGCCAGCAGTCCCAGGACAGGTCCATTGGTTTATAGCAATCAGCCCCAGCATTTT.

The chain links TRBV6-5 to TRBJ2-7, with 8 nucleotides matching TRBD2. Per germline, CDR1 MNHEY and CDR2 SVGAGI. V lost 2 bases and J lost 6; bases outside the gene matches: 6. The CDR3 totals 14 residues. CDR3 DNA sequence: TGTGCCAGCAGTTACAGAGCGGGAGAAGGCGAGCAGTACTTC. This sequence encodes CASSYRAGEGEQYF.

This clonotype came up a few times. The rearrangement links TRBV7-3 to TRBJ2-7; either TRBD1 or TRBD2 may fit D (5 bases each). Germline V lookup: CDR1 SGHTA, CDR2 FQGTGA. V lost 2 bases and J lost 7, with 18 bases in between. The CDR3 totals 15 residues. CDR3 DNA: TGTGCCAGCAGCTTATCGCCCTTACGCGAGGGGGAGCAGTACTTC. This gives the protein CASSLSPLREGEQYF.

This clonotype was recorded at least ten times. The DNA of the CDR3 is TGTGCCACCGGGAGGCAGGGAGTCACCGGGGAGCTGTTTTTT. Amino acid sequence: CATGRQGVTGELFF. V gene TRBV27 combines with J gene TRBJ2-2; 7 bases align to TRBD2. V dropped 10 bases and J dropped 4; count of bases not matched to a gene: 9. This CDR3 region has 14 residues. Germline assignment: CDR1 MNHEY and CDR2 SMNVEV (reference sequence).

This chain connects TRBV2 to TRBJ2-2, with a weak D call TRBD2 (6 bases). Per germline, CDR1 SNHLY and CDR2 FYNNEI. V lost 3 bases and J 4 bases, leaving 12 bases between the germline ends. The CDR3 extends over 15 amino acids. The CDR3 region is CASSDGGTFTGELFF. Written as DNA, the CDR3 is TGTGCCAGCAGTGATGGGGGGACCTTCACCGGGGAGCTGTTTTTT. The full variable domain, in which reference TRBV2 and TRBJ2-2 provide the parts outside the CDR3, is EPEVTQTPSHQVTQMGQEVILRCVPISNHLYFYWYRQILGQKVEFLVSFYNNEISEKSEIFDDQFSVERPDGSNFTLKIRSTKLEDSAMYFCASSDGGTFTGELFFGEGSRLTVL.

This clonotype was detected a few times. The chain carries TRBV6-1 and TRBJ1-1; possibly TRBD1 for D (5 bases). This CDR3 is built from 16 residues. Germline assignment: CDR1 MNHNS and CDR2 SASEGT. The germline V and J ends were trimmed by 0 bases and 3 bases, with 14 bases remaining between them. The CDR3 DNA reads TGTGCCAGCAGTGAAGCGCAAGGGGATGGGGACACTGAAGCTTTCTTT. It yields the protein CASSEAQGDGDTEAFF.

For this clonotype: The junction and the germline gene differ at one end; a read error may be behind it. CDR3 region: CASSPKATGELVF. The CDR3 DNA is TGTGCCAGCAGCCCCAAAGCCACCGGGGAGCTGGTTTTT. The rearrangement uses TRBV11-2 and TRBJ2-2; a weak D match, TRBD2 (5 bases). CDR3 size: 13 residues. Germline V CDR1 and CDR2: SGHAT, FQNNGV.

Many counts were recorded for this clonotype. The V and J genes are TRBV19 and TRBJ2-3; weak D call: TRBD2 (5 bases). V shed 3 bases and J shed 0 bases, with 13 bases lying between them. Germline V CDR1 and CDR2: LNHDA, SQIVND (reference sequence). The CDR3 sequence is 16 residues long. The CDR3 nucleotides are TGTGCCAGTAGTATGTCGTTTGGCGGGAGCACAGATACGCAGTATTTT. This gives the protein CASSMSFGGSTDTQYF.

This clonotype was recorded many times. V usage is TRBV28 and J usage is TRBJ2-7; weak D call: TRBD2 (6 bases). The germline gives CDR1 MDHEN, CDR2 SYDVKM. The CDR3 totals 14 residues. V dropped 2 bases and J dropped 2 bases, with 10 bases sitting between them. CDR3 bases: TGTGCCAGCAGTTTACCTGGGAGGACCTACGAGCAGTACTTC. Amino acids: CASSLPGRTYEQYF.

This clonotype showed up just a few times. The chain links TRBV29-1 to TRBJ1-3; tentatively, D is TRBD1 (5 bases). V was pared by 7 bases and J by 4 bases, with 11 bases between. Germline V lookup: CDR1 SQVTM, CDR2 ANQGSEA. This CDR3 spans 12 amino acids. The CDR3 DNA sequence: TGCAGCGCCCCGGGGCAGGGAAACACCATATATTTT. Protein product: CSAPGQGNTIYF.

As to this clonotype: A single base separates this from a much larger clone, so it may be a read error. The chain couples TRBV2 to TRBJ2-4; weak D call: TRBD2 (5 bases). The CDR3 spans 12 residues. Germline CDR1 SNHLY, CDR2 FYNNEI. The CDR3 region is CASSAVVLRMSF. CDR3 nucleotides: TGTGCCAGCTCAGCGGTTGTCCTTCGGATGTCCTTC.

CDR3 in DNA: TGCAGTGCCGCCGGGACTAGCGCCTTTCAAGCCTACGAGCAGTACTTC. Protein product: CSAAGTSAFQAYEQYF. The J gene is TRBJ2-7, the V gene TRBV20-1; 10 bases align to TRBD2. Unmatched junction bases numbered 13, after V lost 6 bases and J lost 2 bases. Per the germline V gene, CDR1 is DFQATT and CDR2 is SNEGSKA (reference sequence). The CDR3 contains 16 residues.

This chain uses TRBV5-1 with TRBJ2-2, with TRBD1 identical over 8 bases. Per the germline V gene, CDR1 is SGHRS and CDR2 is YFSETQ. The CDR3 runs 14 residues. V was clipped by 4 bases and J by 7 bases; unmatched bases: 6. In DNA form, the CDR3 reads TGCGCCAGCAGCCCCACAGGGGGTGTCGGGGAGCTGTTTTTT. Translated: CASSPTGGVGELFF.

This clonotype was found a few times. V is TRBV2 and J is TRBJ2-7; D possibly matches TRBD1 or TRBD2 (5 bases each). V lost 6 bases to trimming and J lost 2 bases, with 11 bases between them. Germline assignment: CDR1 SNHLY and CDR2 FYNNEI. This CDR3 comprises 13 residues. The chain's CDR3 is CASSQRGPYEQYF. CDR3 DNA sequence: TGTGCCAGCAGCCAGAGGGGCCCCTACGAGCAGTACTTC.

Here the CDR3 DNA reads TGTGCCAGCAGCCAACACCGGGACAGGGCAGTCGGGCAGTACTTC. This gives the protein CASSQHRDRAVGQYF. This rearrangement joins TRBV3-1 to TRBJ2-7, with 9 bases lining up with TRBD1. Germline V gene data show CDR1 as LGHDT and CDR2 as YNNKEL (reference sequence). The junction had 11 bases not matched to a gene; V was cut back by 2 bases and J by 9 bases. The CDR3 is made up of 15 amino acids.

As to this clonotype: Possible read error: a much larger clone is one base away. The V gene is TRBV11-2, the J gene TRBJ1-5; D possibly corresponds to TRBD1 (5 bases). The CDR3 totals 15 residues. Germline CDR1 and CDR2: SGHAT and FQNNGV. This CDR3 is CTSSLDRAGNQPQHF. The CDR3 nucleotides read TGTACCAGCAGCTTAGATAGGGCAGGGAATCAGCCCCAGCATTTT.